One sample yielded the 21 T cell receptor beta chains listed below, sequenced in a study of T cell clusters in autoimmune cytopenias (dated by TCRdb to between 2018 and 2021). The reads were generated on an Illumina MiSeq. Multiplex PCR with a touch-down protocol amplified TRB rearrangements, with the TRB-A and TRB-B primer pools combined in a single tube. Following reprocessing of the reads by TCRdb, the data hold one row per CDR3 protein sequence and no DNA is available. The data table for this sample lists about 4,900 distinct CDR3 sequences. 15% to 20% of the sample goes to the ten largest clones. TRB amplification used approximately 250 ng of peripheral blood genomic DNA, some 38,000 genome equivalents, per sample. Sequencing was carried out using peripheral blood. The origin of the receptors is a human donor with an autoimmune cytopenia or autoimmune hepatitis (not recorded which).

This clonotype is classed as medium-sized (0.01 to 0.1%) by frequency. V gene TRBV7-9 combines with J gene TRBJ1-1; the TCRdb D gene call, TRBD1, has no DNA to confirm it. This CDR3 is 13 amino acids long. Per the germline V gene, CDR1 is SEHNR and CDR2 is FQNEAQ (reference sequence). The CDR3 loop reads CASSRQEGEGGFF.

The rearrangement links TRBV5-6 to TRBJ1-2; TCRdb returns TRBD1, unconfirmable since there is no DNA. CDR1 SGHDT and CDR2 YYEEEE come from the germline V gene. The CDR3 is made up of 16 amino acids. This CDR3 reads CASSGTGAQWPYGYTF.

In terms of frequency, this clonotype is medium-sized. The rearrangement uses TRBV5-4 and TRBJ1-2; TCRdb proposes TRBD1, but this gene call is untestable without DNA. Germline V gene lookup returns CDR1 SGHNT and CDR2 YYREEE (reference sequence). This CDR3 has 14 amino acids. The CDR3 spells CASSHGQGAYGYTF.

V is TRBV20-1 and J is TRBJ2-3; TCRdb returns TRBD1, unconfirmable since there is no DNA. The germline CDR1 and CDR2 sequences are DFQATT and SNEGSKA (reference sequence). CDR3 length: 15 residues. The chain's CDR3 is CSARAGTERWSTQYF.

The chain combines TRBV5-1 with TRBJ2-5; TCRdb proposes TRBD1, but this gene call is untestable without DNA. The length of the CDR3 is 15 residues. From germline, CDR1 is SGHRS and CDR2 YFSETQ. The CDR3 region is CASSLSTGTGETQYF.

This clonotype is deemed medium-sized by its frequency. This chain links TRBV5-4 with TRBJ1-4; TCRdb's D call, TRBD1, is unchecked because there is no DNA. CDR1 and CDR2 from the germline V gene are SGHNT and YYREEE (reference sequence). The CDR3 sequence is 15 residues long. The CDR3 loop reads CASSSTGGAEEKLFF.

This clonotype is classed as medium-sized by frequency. This sequence joins TRBV11-2 and TRBJ1-1; the D gene TCRdb calls, TRBD1, cannot be checked with no DNA. The CDR3 covers 15 residues. From germline, CDR1 is SGHAT and CDR2 FQNNGV. CDR3: CASSRWTEANTEAFF.

This clonotype is identified as medium-sized from frequency. The V and J genes are TRBV6-1 and TRBJ2-7; absent DNA, TCRdb's TRBD2 call cannot be checked. CDR1 and CDR2 (germline): MNHNS, SASEGT. The CDR3 runs to 13 residues. The CDR3: CASNSGTIYEQYF.

This chain uses TRBV6-4 with TRBJ1-2. Germline V lookup: CDR1 MRHNA, CDR2 SNTAGT. The CDR3 is 12 residues long. The CDR3 here is CASIQPPYGYTF.

This clonotype registers medium-sized by frequency. The CDR3 protein is CSAKTDQRANIQYF. This chain links TRBV20-1 with TRBJ2-4; TCRdb's D call of TRBD2 is untestable without DNA. This CDR3 contains 14 residues. CDR1 and CDR2 from the germline V gene are DFQATT and SNEGSKA (reference sequence).

This rearrangement joins TRBV27 to TRBJ1-1; TCRdb calls TRBD1, which cannot be checked without DNA. This CDR3 contains 13 residues. Looked up from germline, CDR1 is MNHEY and CDR2 is SMNVEV (reference sequence). The CDR3 protein is CASKQGIGTEAFF.

Judged by frequency, this clonotype is medium-sized (0.01 to 0.1%). This chain joins TRBV7-9 and TRBJ1-2; the D call of TRBD1 rests on TCRdb alone, since no DNA is present to check it. The germline V gene has CDR1 SEHNR and CDR2 FQNEAQ (reference sequence). The CDR3 spans 18 residues. The CDR3 spells CASNPPGTGEVGYYGYTF.

The chain uses TRBV24-1 and TRBJ2-3. There are 13 residues in the CDR3. Germline V gives CDR1 KGHDR, CDR2 SFDVKD. CDR3 region: CATRDKLTDTQYF.

The rearrangement links TRBV11-2 to TRBJ1-1. The CDR3 runs 13 residues. Per germline, CDR1 SGHAT and CDR2 FQNNGV. CDR3 loop: CASKEGMNTEAFF.

The chain recombines TRBV28 with TRBJ2-4; TCRdb names TRBD2, which stays unverified in the absence of DNA. The germline CDR1 and CDR2 sequences are MDHEN and SYDVKM. The CDR3 covers 14 residues. CDR3 loop: CASSEENAGNIQYF.

The chain uses TRBV6-6 and TRBJ2-1; without DNA, the TCRdb call of TRBD1 cannot be checked. Germline V gene sequence: CDR1 MNHNY, CDR2 SVGAGI (reference sequence). This CDR3 region has 16 residues. CDR3 sequence reads: CASSDWGGTSYNEQFF.

V and J are TRBV27 and TRBJ1-2; TCRdb's D gene call, TRBD1, goes unchecked for lack of DNA. Germline V lookup: CDR1 MNHEY, CDR2 SMNVEV (reference sequence). There are 16 residues in the CDR3. CDR3 in amino acids: CATFSPGGGAWYGYTF.

This clonotype shows up as large by frequency. The chain joins TRBV29-1 to TRBJ1-2; with no DNA, the TCRdb D assignment of TRBD1 cannot be verified. Germline V gives CDR1 SQVTM, CDR2 ANQGSEA. This CDR3 contains 13 residues. The CDR3 reads CSASGTGGYGYTF.

By frequency, this clonotype registers medium-sized. This sequence joins TRBV29-1 and TRBJ2-1; TCRdb's D call of TRBD1 is untestable without DNA. CDR3 size: 12 residues. Per the germline V gene, CDR1 is SQVTM and CDR2 is ANQGSEA. The CDR3: CSVDRQGKEQFF.

This clonotype is called medium-sized (0.01 to 0.1%) based on its frequency. The chain carries TRBV9 and TRBJ1-2; TCRdb's D call, TRBD1, is unchecked because there is no DNA. Germline loops: CDR1 SGDLS, CDR2 YYNGEE. The CDR3 loop spans 18 amino acids. CDR3 residues: CASSGRPVQGAGSYGYTF.

The gene calls are TRBV24-1 and TRBJ2-1. The CDR3 consists of 13 residues. Germline-derived CDR1 and CDR2 are KGHDR and SFDVKD. The CDR3 spells CATSGWPYNEQFF.